The 15 T cell receptor beta chains given below trace back to one sample, sequenced in a study of regulatory T cells in long-lasting Graves disease (dated by TCRdb to about 2021). The method was multiplex PCR. Sequencing took place on an Illumina HiSeq 4000. CDR3 regions were amplified by Arm-PCR with iRepertoire HTBI primers to construct TCR beta libraries. TCRdb passed the public sequencing reads through fastp at Q25 and MiXCR, retaining productive beta sequences. Each CDR3 protein gets just one entry, which takes the most common genes and DNA from the rows behind it. The sample includes around 480,000 distinct CDR3 sequences, with 15% to 20% observed a single time. The ten largest clones add up to 12% of the sample. The sample's time point label is to be understood as: newly diagnosed GD, antithyroid drugs for less than 3 months. For both TCR sequencing and RNA sequencing, RNA was extracted from PBMCs in TRIzol.

These data also formed part of another study, on T cells in Graves' hyperthyroidism and ophthalmopathy.

The material was peripheral blood mononuclear cells (PBMCs), obtained at new diagnosis, from a patient treated with antithyroid drugs. These receptors came from a man in his forties with Graves disease. Donor details come from another sample of the same person, matched by shared clones.

This chain connects TRBV4-1 to TRBJ2-7, with TRBD1 as a possible D gene (6 bases). The germline V gene encodes CDR1 MGHRA and CDR2 YSYEKL. The germline V and J ends were trimmed by 4 bases and 3 bases, with 13 bases remaining between them. The CDR3 has 14 residues. CDR3 in amino acids: CASSPKTGNYEQYF. The CDR3, as DNA: TGCGCCAGCAGCCCGAAGACAGGAAACTACGAGCAGTACTTC.

Regarding this clonotype: A much larger clone lies one base from this, so it may be a read error. The chain is built from TRBV7-8 and TRBJ2-5; 7 nucleotides match TRBD2. Germline V CDR1 and CDR2: SGHVS, FQNEAQ. Unmatched junction bases numbered 11, after V lost 0 bases and J lost 1 base. The CDR3 sequence is 18 residues long. As DNA, the CDR3 is TGTGCCAGCAGCTTAGCGTTACCTTGGGGGGAGGGCCAAGAGACCCAGTACTTC. It yields the protein CASSLALPWGEGQETQYF.

This clonotype was observed at least ten times. V gene TRBV29-1 combines with J gene TRBJ2-5; the D gene could be TRBD1 or TRBD2 (5 bases each). The V end lost 6 bases, the J end lost 5 bases, and 10 bases lay between the germline ends. Germline lookup yields CDR1 SQVTM and CDR2 ANQGSEA. The CDR3 loop spans 11 amino acids. The CDR3 sequence: CSVGVGETQYF. The CDR3 DNA reads TGCAGCGTGGGGGTTGGGGAGACCCAGTACTTC.

This clonotype was seen only a few times. V gene TRBV24-1 combines with J gene TRBJ1-2; TRBD1 aligns across 7 bases. The length of the CDR3 is 15 residues. The V gene's germline CDR1 is KGHDR and CDR2 SFDVKD. V lost 0 bases and J lost 7; bases outside the gene matches: 7. Here the CDR3 DNA reads TGTGCCACCAGTGATTTGGGGCAGGGGGTTTGTGGCTACACCTTC. Amino acids: CATSDLGQGVCGYTF.

This clonotype showed up many times. This chain connects TRBV20-1 to TRBJ2-1, with TRBD2 matching over 9 bases. The CDR3 consists of 15 residues. The J segment lost 4 bases and the V segment lost 2 bases, leaving 6 bases of the junction unmatched. CDR1 and CDR2 from the germline V gene are DFQATT and SNEGSKA (reference sequence). The CDR3 DNA is TGCAGTGCTAGACTAGCGGGAACTGCATACAATGAGCAGTTCTTC. Protein sequence: CSARLAGTAYNEQFF.

This clonotype was counted only a few times. V is TRBV6-1 and J is TRBJ1-6; 10 bases agree with TRBD1. Trimming took 6 bases from V and 7 from J; bases not matched to a gene: 6. This CDR3 comprises 15 residues. Germline-derived CDR1 and CDR2 are MNHNS and SASEGT. The CDR3 region has the DNA TGTGCCAGCAGAGGGACAGGGGTGTCCAATTCACCCCTCCACTTT. It yields the protein CASRGTGVSNSPLHF.

The J gene is TRBJ1-2, the V gene TRBV5-1, with D hard to call. Per germline, CDR1 SGHRS and CDR2 YFSETQ. V was pared by 5 bases and J by 0 bases, with 14 bases between. The CDR3 runs 15 residues. The DNA of the CDR3 is TGCGCCAGCAGATCGAGAGCAGAACCTAACTATGGCTACACCTTC. Translating it yields CASRSRAEPNYGYTF. The variable domain in full, with the rest retrieved from reference TRBV5-1 and TRBJ1-2, is KAGVTQTPRYLIKTRGQQVTLSCSPISGHRSVSWYQQTPGQGLQFLFEYFSETQRNKGNFPGRFSGRQFSNSRSEMNVSTLELGDSALYLCASRSRAEPNYGYTFGSGTRLTVV.

This clonotype was seen more than once but under ten times. The rearrangement links TRBV7-2 to TRBJ2-5; the D is unclear. The V and J ends lost 6 bases and 5 bases respectively, with 10 bases between them. Per germline, CDR1 SGHTA and CDR2 FQGNSA. The CDR3 has 12 residues. The CDR3 DNA reads as TGTGCCAGCAGGTTATTTGGCGAGACCCAGTACTTC. Translating gives CASRLFGETQYF.

This clonotype was observed at least ten times. The rearrangement links TRBV3-1 to TRBJ2-1; TRBD2 matches 9 bases. V lost 4 bases and J lost 9; bases outside the gene matches: 19. This CDR3 is 18 amino acids long. From germline, CDR1 is LGHDT and CDR2 YNNKEL (reference sequence). CDR3 region: CASSPTTSGRNWIGEQFF. The DNA of the CDR3 is TGTGCCAGCAGCCCCACTACAAGCGGGAGGAATTGGATCGGTGAGCAGTTCTTC.

In its sample, this clonotype was seen many times. This chain connects TRBV5-6 to TRBJ1-1; D unresolved. V was cut by 1 base and J by 5 bases, with 9 bases left in between. Per germline, CDR1 SGHDT and CDR2 YYEEEE. This CDR3 is built from 13 residues. The DNA of the CDR3 is TGTGCCAGCAGCTTGAGGGTGGGGACTGAAGCTTTCTTT. Protein sequence: CASSLRVGTEAFF.

Ten or more counts support this clonotype. The J gene is TRBJ1-5, the V gene TRBV11-2; D is undetermined. Germline CDR1 SGHAT, CDR2 FQNNGV. This CDR3 has 15 residues. The V end was cut by 0 bases, the J end by 3 bases, with 9 bases between. This chain's CDR3 is CASSLDRLPNQPQHF. The CDR3 bases are TGTGCCAGCAGCTTAGACAGGTTACCCAATCAGCCCCAGCATTTT.

This clonotype was recorded many times. The gene calls are TRBV20-1 and TRBJ2-5; the D gene is possibly TRBD2 (5 bases). The CDR3 runs to 14 residues. CDR1 DFQATT and CDR2 SNEGSKA come from the germline V gene (reference sequence). In DNA form, the CDR3 reads TGCAGCCTCTGGGCCCTCGCGGGCCAAGAGACCCAGTACTTC. It is translated as CSLWALAGQETQYF.

A word on this clonotype: A much more abundant neighbour one base away suggests this may be a read error. The V gene is TRBV6-5, the J gene TRBJ2-7; 8 bases are shared with TRBD1. This CDR3 has 14 residues. The germline CDR1 and CDR2 sequences are MNHEY and SVGAGI. The junction had 2 bases not matched to a gene; V was cut back by 2 bases and J by 2 bases. The CDR3 reads CASSYGTGPYEQYF. CDR3 DNA: TGTGCCAGCAGTTACGGGACAGGACCCTACGAGCAGTACTTC.

This clonotype was observed a single time. This chain links TRBV6-2 or TRBV6-3 with TRBJ1-3; a possible D gene is TRBD1 (5 bases). CDR1 MNHEY and CDR2 SVGEGT come from the germline V gene. Trimming took off 5 bases at V and 4 bases at J, with 15 bases between the two ends. This CDR3 is 15 amino acids long. The CDR3 nucleotides read TGTGCCAGCAGTCCCGGGGGGAGTCCAGGAAACACCATATATTTT. It specifies CASSPGGSPGNTIYF.

Points on this clonotype: A much larger clonotype is one base distant, so this may be a read error. The J gene is TRBJ2-7, the V gene TRBV6-1, with 8 bases lining up with TRBD2. The length of the CDR3 is 16 residues. The V gene end was trimmed by 5 bases and the J gene end by 3 bases; junction bases not matched to a gene: 12. Germline CDR1 reads MNHNS; CDR2 reads SASEGT. Here the CDR3 DNA reads TGTGCCAGCAGTCACCGAAGCGGGAGCGGGCTCTACGAGCAGTACTTC. This gives the protein CASSHRSGSGLYEQYF.